The 3 T cell receptor beta chains below come from one sample, sequenced in a study of shared clonotypes between healthy human individuals. The data were produced by immunoSEQ multiplex PCR, yet TCRdb's version contains in-frame clones alone and is incomplete. Of over a million clones listed, approximately 96% are singletons. The sample consisted of naive CD4+ T cells sorted from blood. Subset in this sample: CD45RA+ positively selected. These receptors were collected from a man aged 30 to 45 in good health.

The gene calls are TRBV6-1 and TRBJ2-7; 9 nucleotides agree with TRBD1. Germline CDR1 is MNHNS and CDR2 is SASEGT. This CDR3 has 14 residues. V was pared by 7 bases and J by 2 bases, with 6 bases of the junction left unmatched. DNA of the CDR3: TGTGCCAGCACCGCCCGGGACAGGGCCTACGAGCAGTACTTC. Encoded protein: CASTARDRAYEQYF.

This clone was recorded once. The chain joins TRBV5-4 to TRBJ2-2; TRBD2 matches at 8 bases. This CDR3 is 14 amino acids long. Germline CDR1 reads SGHNT; CDR2 reads YYREEE (reference sequence). The J segment lost 3 bases and the V segment lost 3 bases, leaving 1 base of the junction unmatched. The DNA for the CDR3 is TGTGCCAGCAGCTCGGGAGGGCACACCGGGGAGCTGTTTTTT. Protein sequence: CASSSGGHTGELFF.

With regard to this clone: Other nucleotide sequences in the sample specify the same CDR3. CDR3 sequence: CASSRTGPDTQYF. In DNA, the CDR3 is TGTGCCAGCAGCCGTACGGGGCCAGATACGCAGTATTTT. This chain uses TRBV6-6 with TRBJ2-3; D is tentatively TRBD1 or TRBD2 (5 bases each). The CDR3 spans 13 residues. The germline CDR1 and CDR2 sequences are MNHNY and SVGAGI (reference sequence). Trimming left V 6 bases short and J 4 bases short, with 11 bases between.